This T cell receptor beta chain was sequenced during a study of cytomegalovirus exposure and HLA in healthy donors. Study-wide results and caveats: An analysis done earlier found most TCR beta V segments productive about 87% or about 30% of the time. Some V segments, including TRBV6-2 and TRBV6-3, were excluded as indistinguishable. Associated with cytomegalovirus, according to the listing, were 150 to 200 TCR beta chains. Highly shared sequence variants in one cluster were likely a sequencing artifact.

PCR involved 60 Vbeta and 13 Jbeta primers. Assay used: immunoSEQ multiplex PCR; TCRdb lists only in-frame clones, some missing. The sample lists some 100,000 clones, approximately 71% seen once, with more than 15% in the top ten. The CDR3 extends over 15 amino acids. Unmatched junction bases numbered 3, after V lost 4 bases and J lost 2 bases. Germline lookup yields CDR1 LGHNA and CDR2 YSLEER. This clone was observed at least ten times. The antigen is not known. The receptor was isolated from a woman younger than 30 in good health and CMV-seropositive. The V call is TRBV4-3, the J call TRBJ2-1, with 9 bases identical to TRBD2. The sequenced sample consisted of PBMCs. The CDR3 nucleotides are TGCGCCAGCAGCCGAGAGCGGGAGGCCTACAATGAGCAGTTCTTC. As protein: CASSREREAYNEQFF.